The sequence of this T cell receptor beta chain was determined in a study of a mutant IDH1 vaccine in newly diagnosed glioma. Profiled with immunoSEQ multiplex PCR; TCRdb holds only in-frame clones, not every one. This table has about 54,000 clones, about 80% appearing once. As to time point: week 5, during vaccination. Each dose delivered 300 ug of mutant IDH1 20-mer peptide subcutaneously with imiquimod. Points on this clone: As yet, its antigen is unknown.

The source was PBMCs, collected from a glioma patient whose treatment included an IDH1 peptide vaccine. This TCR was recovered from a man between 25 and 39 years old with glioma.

The CDR3 loop reads CASSPGVSGPEKLFF. The CDR3 DNA follows: TGTGCCAGCAGCCCCGGAGTGTCTGGGCCAGAAAAACTGTTTTTT. V is TRBV7-7 and J is TRBJ1-4; no definite D call. This CDR3 is built from 15 residues. Germline V gives CDR1 SSHAT, CDR2 FNYEAQ (reference sequence). Trimming took off 5 bases at V and 8 bases at J, with 18 bases between the two ends.